This T cell receptor (beta chain) was obtained from a study of graft-versus-host responses after intestinal transplantation. Whole-study context: After anti-thymocyte globulin induction, recipients took tacrolimus and steroids for three to four years. General study results and limits: Among recipient marrow samples, GvH clones were found; some appeared first in ileum or blood. High graft-versus-host to host-versus-graft clonal ratios were seen in allografts of patients with graft-donor T cell macrochimerism. Early post-transplant HvG declines tracked with peak circulating GvH clone levels.

As to this clone: Its antigen remains unidentified.

Assay used: immunoSEQ multiplex PCR; TCRdb lists only in-frame clones, some missing. The sample has around 100,000 clones, around 90% seen once; the top ten hold about 0.25%. Germline V gene sequence: CDR1 SGHRS, CDR2 YFSETQ. The CDR3 covers 15 residues. The ends lost 0 bases at V and 8 bases at J; junction bases unmatched: 8. This specimen was unstimulated CD4+ T cells sorted from spleen or lymph node cells, taken before transplant. The rearrangement joins TRBV5-1 to TRBJ1-2; TRBD1 matches 9 bases. The TCR sequence derives from a human donor who was the organ donor for an intestinal transplant. CDR3 amino acids: CASSLATGGAGGYTF. As DNA, the CDR3 is TGCGCCAGCAGCTTGGCCACAGGGGGCGCAGGAGGCTACACCTTC. Together with reference TRBV5-1 and TRBJ1-2, the CDR3 gives the full variable domain: KAGVTQTPRYLIKTRGQQVTLSCSPISGHRSVSWYQQTPGQGLQFLFEYFSETQRNKGNFPGRFSGRQFSNSRSEMNVSTLELGDSALYLCASSLATGGAGGYTFGSGTRLTVV.